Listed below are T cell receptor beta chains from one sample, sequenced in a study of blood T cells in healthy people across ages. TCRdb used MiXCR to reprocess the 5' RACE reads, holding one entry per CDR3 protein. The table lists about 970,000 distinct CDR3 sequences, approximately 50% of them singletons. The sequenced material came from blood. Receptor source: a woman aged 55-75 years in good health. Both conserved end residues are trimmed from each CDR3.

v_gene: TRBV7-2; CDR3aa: ASSFALAGSYEQY
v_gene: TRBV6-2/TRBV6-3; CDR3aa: ASRRNRGINYEQY
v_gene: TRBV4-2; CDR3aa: ASSPRKAAYNEQF
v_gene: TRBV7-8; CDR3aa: ASSFAASSGAYEQY
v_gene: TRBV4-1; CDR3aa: ASSQSVLAGRGNEQF
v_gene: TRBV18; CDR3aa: ASSPGAPPGGMNTEAF
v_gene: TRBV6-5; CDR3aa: ASRRTGHRSYNEQF
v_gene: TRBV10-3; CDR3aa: AIKEGSTDTQY
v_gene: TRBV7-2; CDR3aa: ASSPPGLAGTGELF
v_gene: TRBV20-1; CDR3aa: SAPQAPSYEQY
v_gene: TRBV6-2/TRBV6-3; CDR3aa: ASSPLQRGEETQY
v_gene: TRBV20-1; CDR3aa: SSNSYPGSPLH
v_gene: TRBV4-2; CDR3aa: ASTMTSRLSSYNEQF
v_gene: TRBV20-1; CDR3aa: SAPSGNIYGYT
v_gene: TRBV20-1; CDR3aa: SAEIRDRGIGEQF
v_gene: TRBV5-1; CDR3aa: ASSGWVPDTQY
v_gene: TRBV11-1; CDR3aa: ASSLRPSGNTDTQY
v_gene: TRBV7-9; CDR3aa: ASSATGVFRKLF
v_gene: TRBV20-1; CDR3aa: SARERWDTEAF